This T cell receptor beta chain was observed in a study of cytomegalovirus exposure and HLA in healthy donors. Overall study results and limits: Association of approximately 18,000 TCR beta sequences with HLA alleles was found at 0.05 false discovery rate in a later analysis.

Note on this clone: Its target is unknown.

PCR involved 60 Vbeta and 13 Jbeta primers. Profiling relied on immunoSEQ multiplex PCR, and the TCRdb table lists in-frame clones only, not all of them. In all, the sample yields approximately 79,000 clones. The CDR3 runs 18 residues. Trimming removed 5 bases from V and 7 bases from J; junction bases left unmatched: 10. Per the germline V gene, CDR1 is SGHAT and CDR2 is FQNNGV. The chain uses TRBV11-2 and TRBJ2-2; 16 nucleotides align to TRBD2. Input material: PBMCs. The sequence was collected from a boy aged 5-17 years in good health and CMV-seronegative. Here the CDR3 reads CASSTFGTSGGAIGELFF. In DNA, the CDR3 is TGTGCCAGCAGCACCTTCGGGACTAGCGGGGGGGCCATCGGGGAGCTGTTTTTT.